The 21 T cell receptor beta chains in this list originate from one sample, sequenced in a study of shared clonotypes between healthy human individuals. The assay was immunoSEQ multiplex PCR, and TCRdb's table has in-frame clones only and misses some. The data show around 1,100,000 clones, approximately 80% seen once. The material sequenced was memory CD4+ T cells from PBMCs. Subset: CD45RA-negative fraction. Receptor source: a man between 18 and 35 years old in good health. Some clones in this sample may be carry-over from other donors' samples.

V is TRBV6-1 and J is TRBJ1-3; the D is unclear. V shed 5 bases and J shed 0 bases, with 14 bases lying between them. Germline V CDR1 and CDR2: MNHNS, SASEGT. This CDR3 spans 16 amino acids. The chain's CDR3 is CASSKGGPFSGNTIYF. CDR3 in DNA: TGTGCCAGCAGTAAAGGAGGCCCCTTCTCTGGAAACACCATATATTTT.

The CDR3 loop reads CASSLDATDNYGYTF. Here the CDR3 DNA reads TGTGCCAGCAGCTTGGATGCGACGGACAACTATGGCTACACCTTC. The chain recombines TRBV5-4 with TRBJ1-2; D unresolved. Germline-derived CDR1 and CDR2 are SGHNT and YYREEE (reference sequence). The CDR3 runs 15 residues. The V end lost 0 bases, the J end lost 2 bases, and 11 bases lay between the germline ends. Full variable domain (outside the CDR3, taken from reference TRBV5-4 and TRBJ1-2): ETGVTQSPTHLIKTRGQQVTLRCSSQSGHNTVSWYQQALGQGPQFIFQYYREEENGRGNFPPRFSGLQFPNYSSELNVNALELDDSALYLCASSLDATDNYGYTFGSGTRLTVV.

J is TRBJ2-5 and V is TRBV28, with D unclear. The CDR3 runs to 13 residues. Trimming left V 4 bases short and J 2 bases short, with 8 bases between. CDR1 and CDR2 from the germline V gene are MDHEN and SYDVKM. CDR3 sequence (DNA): TGTGCCAGCAGTTCACAGTTACAAGAGACCCAGTACTTC. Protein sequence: CASSSQLQETQYF.

Here the CDR3 DNA reads TGTGCCAGCACCATTAGCGGGAGGAGCTCCTACGAGCAGTACTTC. This codes for CASTISGRSSYEQYF. The V and J genes are TRBV27 and TRBJ2-7, with TRBD2 identical over 10 bases. The germline V gene has CDR1 MNHEY and CDR2 SMNVEV (reference sequence). The CDR3 runs 15 residues. The V and J ends lost 7 bases and 0 bases, in that order; junction bases with no gene match: 6.

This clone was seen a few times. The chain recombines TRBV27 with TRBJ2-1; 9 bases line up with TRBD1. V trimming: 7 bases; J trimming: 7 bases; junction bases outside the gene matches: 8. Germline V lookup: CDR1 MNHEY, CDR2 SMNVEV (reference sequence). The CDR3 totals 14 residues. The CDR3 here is CASNFRDRVNEQFF. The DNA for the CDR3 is TGTGCCAGCAACTTCCGGGACAGGGTGAATGAGCAGTTCTTC.

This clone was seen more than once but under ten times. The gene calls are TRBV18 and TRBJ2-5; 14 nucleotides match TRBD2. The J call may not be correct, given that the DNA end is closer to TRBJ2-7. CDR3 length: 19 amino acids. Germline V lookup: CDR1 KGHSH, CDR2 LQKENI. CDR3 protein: CASSPPYSGLAGDLNEQYF. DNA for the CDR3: TGTGCCAGCTCACCACCCTACTCGGGACTAGCGGGAGATTTGAACGAGCAGTACTTC.

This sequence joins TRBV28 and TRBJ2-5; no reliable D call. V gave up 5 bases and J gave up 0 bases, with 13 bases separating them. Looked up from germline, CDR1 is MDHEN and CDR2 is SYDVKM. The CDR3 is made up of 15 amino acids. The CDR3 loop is CASSQLIGNQETQYF. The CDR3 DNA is TGTGCCAGCAGTCAATTAATTGGGAACCAAGAGACCCAGTACTTC.

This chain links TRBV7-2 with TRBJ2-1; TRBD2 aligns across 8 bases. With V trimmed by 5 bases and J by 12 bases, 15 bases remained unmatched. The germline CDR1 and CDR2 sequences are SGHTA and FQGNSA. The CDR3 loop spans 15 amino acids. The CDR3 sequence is CASSLDGGAFRAQFF. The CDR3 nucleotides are TGTGCCAGCAGCCTTGACGGGGGGGCTTTTAGGGCGCAGTTCTTC.

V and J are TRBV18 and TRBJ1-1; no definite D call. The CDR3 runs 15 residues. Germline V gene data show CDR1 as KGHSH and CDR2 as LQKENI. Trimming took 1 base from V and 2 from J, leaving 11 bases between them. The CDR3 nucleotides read TGTGCCAGCTCACCACAATGGGGTAGTAACACTGAAGCTTTCTTT. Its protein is CASSPQWGSNTEAFF.

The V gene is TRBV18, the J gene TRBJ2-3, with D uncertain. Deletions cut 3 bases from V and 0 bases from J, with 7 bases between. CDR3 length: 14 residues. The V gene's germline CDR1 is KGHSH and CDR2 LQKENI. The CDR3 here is CASSPSASTDTQYF. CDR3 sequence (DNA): TGTGCCAGCTCACCGTCCGCTAGCACAGATACGCAGTATTTT.

The DNA for the CDR3 is TGTGCCAGCAAGCGGGTTCCCAGCTCCTACGAGCAGTACTTC. Its translation: CASKRVPSSYEQYF. V usage is TRBV28 and J usage is TRBJ2-7; D perhaps matches TRBD2 (6 bases). V lost 7 bases to trimming and J lost 0 bases, with 13 bases between them. Germline lookup yields CDR1 MDHEN and CDR2 SYDVKM. CDR3 length: 14 amino acids. Combining the CDR3 with reference TRBV28 and TRBJ2-7 gives the whole variable domain DVKVTQSSRYLVKRTGEKVFLECVQDMDHENMFWYRQDPGLGLRLIYFSYDVKMKEKGDIPEGYSVSREKKERFSLILESASTNQTSMYLCASKRVPSSYEQYFGPGTRLTVT.

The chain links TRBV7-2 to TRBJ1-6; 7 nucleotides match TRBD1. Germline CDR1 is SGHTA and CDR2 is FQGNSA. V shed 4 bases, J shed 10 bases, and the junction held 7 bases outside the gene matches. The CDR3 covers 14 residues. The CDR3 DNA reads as TGTGCCAGCAGCTCCGACAGGGTGTACTCACCCCTCCACTTT. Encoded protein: CASSSDRVYSPLHF. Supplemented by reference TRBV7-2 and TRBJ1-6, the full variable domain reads GAGVSQSPSNKVTEKGKDVELRCDPISGHTALYWYRQSLGQGLEFLIYFQGNSAPDKSGLPSDRFSAERTGGSVSTLTIQRTQQEDSAVYLCASSSDRVYSPLHFGNGTRLTVT.

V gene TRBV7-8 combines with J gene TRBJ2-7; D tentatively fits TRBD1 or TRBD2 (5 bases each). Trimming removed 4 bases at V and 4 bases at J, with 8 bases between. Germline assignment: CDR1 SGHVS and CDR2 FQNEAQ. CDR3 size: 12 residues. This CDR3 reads CASSWGSYEQYF. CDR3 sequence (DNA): TGTGCCAGCAGCTGGGGGTCGTACGAGCAGTACTTC.

This CDR3 reads CASTWGAANYGYTF. The CDR3 region has the DNA TGTGCCAGCACCTGGGGGGCAGCCAACTATGGCTACACCTTC. J is TRBJ1-2 and V is TRBV5-6; possibly TRBD1 for D (6 bases). The length of the CDR3 is 14 residues. V shed 6 bases and J shed 2 bases, with 14 bases lying between them. Germline CDR1 reads SGHDT; CDR2 reads YYEEEE.

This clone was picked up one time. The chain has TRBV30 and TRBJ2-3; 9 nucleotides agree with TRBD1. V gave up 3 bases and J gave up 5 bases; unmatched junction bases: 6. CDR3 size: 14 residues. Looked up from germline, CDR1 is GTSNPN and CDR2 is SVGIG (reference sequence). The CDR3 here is CAWRDRGGLDTQYF. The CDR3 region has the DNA TGTGCCTGGAGGGACAGGGGAGGATTAGATACGCAGTATTTT.

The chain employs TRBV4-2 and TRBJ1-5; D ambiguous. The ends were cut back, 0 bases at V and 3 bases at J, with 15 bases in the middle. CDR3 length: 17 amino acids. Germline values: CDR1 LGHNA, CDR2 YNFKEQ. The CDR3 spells CASSQELGSSFNQPQHF. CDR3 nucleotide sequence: TGTGCCAGCAGCCAAGAGTTAGGAAGCTCCTTCAATCAGCCCCAGCATTTT.

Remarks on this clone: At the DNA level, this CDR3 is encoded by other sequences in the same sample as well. The CDR3: CASSVGVGNTEAFF. Written as DNA, the CDR3 is TGTGCCAGCAGCGTAGGAGTAGGGAACACTGAAGCTTTCTTT. The V gene is TRBV9, the J gene TRBJ1-1; D unresolved. This CDR3 contains 14 residues. Between the trimmed V and J ends, which lost 0 bases and 1 base, there was a span of 7 bases. CDR1 and CDR2 (germline): SGDLS, YYNGEE.

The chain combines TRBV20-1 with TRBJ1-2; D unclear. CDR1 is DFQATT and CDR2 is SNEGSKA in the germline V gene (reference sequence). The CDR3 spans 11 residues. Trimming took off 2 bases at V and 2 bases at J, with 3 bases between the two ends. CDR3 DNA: TGCAGTGCTAGATGGAACTATGGCTACACCTTC. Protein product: CSARWNYGYTF.

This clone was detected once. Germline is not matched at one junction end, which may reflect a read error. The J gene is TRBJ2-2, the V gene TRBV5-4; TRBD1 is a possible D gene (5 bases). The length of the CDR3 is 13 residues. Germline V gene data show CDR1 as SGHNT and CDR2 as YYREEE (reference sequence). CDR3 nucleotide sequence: TGCGCCAGCAGCCAGGGTCCTACCGGGGAGCTGTTTTTT. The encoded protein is CASSQGPTGELFF. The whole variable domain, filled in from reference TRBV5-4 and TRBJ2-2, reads ETGVTQSPTHLIKTRGQQVTLRCSSQSGHNTVSWYQQALGQGPQFIFQYYREEENGRGNFPPRFSGLQFPNYSSELNVNALELDDSALYLCASSQGPTGELFFGEGSRLTVL.

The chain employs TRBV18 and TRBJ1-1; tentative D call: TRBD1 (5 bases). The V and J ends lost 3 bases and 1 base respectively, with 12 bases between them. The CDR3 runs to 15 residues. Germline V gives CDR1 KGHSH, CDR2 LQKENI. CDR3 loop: CASSPRDGQNTEAFF. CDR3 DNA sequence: TGTGCCAGCTCACCTAGGGACGGTCAGAACACTGAAGCTTTCTTT.

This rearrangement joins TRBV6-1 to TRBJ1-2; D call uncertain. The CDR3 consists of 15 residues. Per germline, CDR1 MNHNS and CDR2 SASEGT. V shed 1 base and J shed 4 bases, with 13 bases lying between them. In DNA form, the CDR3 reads TGTGCCAGCAGTGAAGGGTTCGGGGTTTCCTATGGCTACACCTTC. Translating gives CASSEGFGVSYGYTF.